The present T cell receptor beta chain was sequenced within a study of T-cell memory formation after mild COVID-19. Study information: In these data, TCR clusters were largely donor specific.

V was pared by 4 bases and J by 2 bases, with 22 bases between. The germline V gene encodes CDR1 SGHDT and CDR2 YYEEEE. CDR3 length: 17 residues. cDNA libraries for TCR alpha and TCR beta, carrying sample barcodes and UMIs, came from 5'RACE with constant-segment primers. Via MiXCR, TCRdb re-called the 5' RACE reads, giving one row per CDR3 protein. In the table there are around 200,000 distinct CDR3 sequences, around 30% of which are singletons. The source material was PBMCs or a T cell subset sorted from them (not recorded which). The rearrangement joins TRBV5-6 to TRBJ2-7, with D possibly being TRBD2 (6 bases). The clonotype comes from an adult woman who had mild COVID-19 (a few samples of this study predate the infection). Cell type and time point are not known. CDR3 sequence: CASSLQYTRGLPYEQYF. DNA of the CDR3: TGTGCCAGCAGCCTTCAATATACCCGGGGACTCCCCTACGAGCAGTACTTC.